The 32 T cell receptor beta chains in this list originate from one sample, sequenced in a study of blood T cell repertoires in COVID-19. Sequencing was performed with immunoSEQ multiplex PCR; in TCRdb, only in-frame clones are kept and a portion is missing. Counted here are 90,000 to 100,000 clones, over 70% occurring once; the ten biggest clones make up about 4%. Sequenced sample: peripheral blood. All receptors derive from a man in his 60s with acute or convalescent COVID-19.

This sequence joins TRBV27 and TRBJ1-1, with TRBD1 matching 7 bases. V lost 0 bases to trimming and J lost 0 bases; unmatched junction nucleotides: 1. Germline V lookup: CDR1 MNHEY, CDR2 SMNVEV (reference sequence). The CDR3 is made up of 15 amino acids. The CDR3 coding sequence is TGTGCCAGCAGTTTATCGCAGGGGGTGAACACTGAAGCTTTCTTT. Protein product: CASSLSQGVNTEAFF.

J is TRBJ1-5 and V is TRBV6-5; the D gene is possibly TRBD1 (6 bases). V lost 6 bases and J 5 bases, leaving 11 bases between the germline ends. This CDR3 has 13 residues. CDR1 and CDR2 (germline): MNHEY, SVGAGI. The CDR3 loop is CASSPNRDQPQHF. CDR3 DNA: TGTGCCAGCAGCCCCAACAGGGATCAGCCCCAGCATTTT.

The genes are TRBV11-3 and TRBJ1-2; 9 positions agree with TRBD1. The CDR3 is 14 amino acids. The germline gives CDR1 SGHNT, CDR2 YENEEA. Trimming took 3 bases from V and 8 from J; bases not matched to a gene: 7. The CDR3 sequence is CASSFGQGSSGYTF. The CDR3, as DNA: TGTGCCAGCAGCTTTGGACAGGGGTCGAGCGGCTACACCTTC. Variable domain in full (rest from reference TRBV11-3 and TRBJ1-2): EAGVVQSPRYKIIEKKQPVAFWCNPISGHNTLYWYLQNLGQGPELLIRYENEEAVDDSQLPKDRFSAERLKGVDSTLKIQPAELGDSAVYLCASSFGQGSSGYTFGSGTRLTVV.

V is TRBV3-1 (or the pseudogene TRBV3-2) and J is TRBJ2-5; a weak D match, TRBD2 (5 bases). The CDR3 runs to 14 residues. V was pared by 1 base and J by 4 bases, with 10 bases between. From germline, CDR1 is LGHDT and CDR2 YNNKEL (reference sequence). CDR3 sequence: CASSQGVGAETQYF. Written as DNA, the CDR3 is TGTGCCAGCAGCCAAGGGGTGGGAGCAGAGACCCAGTACTTC.

The chain is built from TRBV5-6 and TRBJ2-2; no firm D call. CDR3 size: 14 residues. Deletions cut 3 bases from V and 2 bases from J, with 8 bases between. Per the germline V gene, CDR1 is SGHDT and CDR2 is YYEEEE. CDR3 sequence: CASSSGPNTGELFF. The CDR3 nucleotides are TGTGCCAGCAGCTCTGGCCCTAACACCGGGGAGCTGTTTTTT. The entire variable domain, with the rest obtained from reference TRBV5-6 and TRBJ2-2, is as follows: DAGVTQSPTHLIKTRGQQVTLRCSPKSGHDTVSWYQQALGQGPQFIFQYYEEEERQRGNFPDRFSGHQFPNYSSELNVNALLLGDSALYLCASSSGPNTGELFFGEGSRLTVL.

This sequence joins TRBV9 and TRBJ2-1; TRBD2 agrees at 9 bases. The length of the CDR3 is 16 residues. J gave up 8 bases and V 4 bases, and 13 bases lay outside the gene matches. CDR1 SGDLS and CDR2 YYNGEE come from the germline V gene. DNA for the CDR3: TGTGCCAGCAGCTCGTTCCGAGCGGGGGGTCGGGATGAGCAGTTCTTC. This translates into CASSSFRAGGRDEQFF.

The rearrangement joins TRBV15 to TRBJ2-1, with TRBD1 as a possible D gene (5 bases). Trimming stripped 0 bases from V and 7 bases from J, with 7 bases between. The CDR3 sequence is 13 residues long. In germline, CDR1 is LNHNV, CDR2 YYDKDF (reference sequence). CDR3 DNA: TGTGCCACCAGCAGAGAGGGGCGTAATGAGCAGTTCTTC. The encoded protein is CATSREGRNEQFF.

The J gene is TRBJ2-4, the V gene TRBV7-2; TRBD2 aligns across 8 bases. The CDR3 length is 15 residues. CDR1 and CDR2 from the germline V gene are SGHTA and FQGNSA. The J segment lost 7 bases and the V segment lost 0 bases, leaving 5 bases of the junction unmatched. The CDR3 protein is CASSLASREVNIQYF. The CDR3 DNA is TGTGCCAGCAGCTTAGCGTCGCGGGAGGTTAACATTCAGTACTTC.

The chain is built from TRBV12-3 or TRBV12-4 and TRBJ1-2; maybe TRBD1 (6 bases). There are 13 residues in the CDR3. V was clipped by 4 bases and J by 5 bases, with 11 bases between them. The CDR3 sequence is CASSSGTNYGYTF. CDR3 DNA sequence: TGTGCCAGCAGTTCCGGGACAAATTATGGCTACACCTTC.

The J gene is TRBJ2-3, the V gene TRBV5-5; 11 nucleotides agree with TRBD1. Germline V gives CDR1 SGHKS, CDR2 YYEKEE (reference sequence). J gave up 4 bases and V 4 bases, and 2 bases lay outside the gene matches. The CDR3 covers 14 residues. In DNA, the CDR3 is TGTGCCAGCAGCGTGGGACAGGGGGCAGATACGCAGTATTTT. Its protein product is CASSVGQGADTQYF.

This clone was recorded a few times. The chain joins TRBV27 to TRBJ2-4; 7 nucleotides agree with TRBD2. Germline CDR1 and CDR2: MNHEY and SMNVEV (reference sequence). There are 13 residues in the CDR3. Trimming removed 0 bases from V and 14 bases from J; junction bases left unmatched: 7. CDR3 loop: CASSLSTGLGEYF. In DNA, the CDR3 is TGTGCCAGCAGTTTATCGACTGGACTAGGAGAGTACTTC.

V usage is TRBV5-1 and J usage is TRBJ1-1, with 7 bases aligning to TRBD1. Germline CDR1 SGHRS, CDR2 YFSETQ. V shed 2 bases and J 4 bases; nucleotides not matched to a gene: 14. This CDR3 contains 17 residues. CDR3 coding DNA: TGCGCCAGCAGCTTCCAGGGGGACAGCACTGGGGGCACTGAAGCTTTCTTT. Its translation: CASSFQGDSTGGTEAFF.

J is TRBJ1-1 and V is TRBV18; D ambiguous. The CDR3 contains 13 residues. V shed 3 bases and J shed 8 bases, with 13 bases lying between them. Germline V gene data show CDR1 as KGHSH and CDR2 as LQKENI. As DNA, the CDR3 is TGTGCCAGCTCACCCGGGGTATTGGGAGAAGCTTTCTTT. This gives the protein CASSPGVLGEAFF.

This CDR3 reads CASSSRQDTHYGYTF. The CDR3 region has the DNA TGTGCCAGCTCATCTCGGCAGGATACACACTATGGCTACACCTTC. The V gene is TRBV18, the J gene TRBJ1-2; no clear D. The length of the CDR3 is 15 residues. The ends were cut back, 5 bases at V and 3 bases at J, with 16 bases in the middle. Germline V CDR1 and CDR2: KGHSH, LQKENI.

V and J are TRBV18 and TRBJ2-5; D remains unclear. V was pared by 6 bases and J by 2 bases, with 13 bases between. The CDR3 totals 14 residues. The germline gives CDR1 KGHSH, CDR2 LQKENI. The CDR3 loop is CASSARGTQETQYF. The CDR3 DNA is TGTGCCAGCTCTGCTCGAGGCACGCAAGAGACCCAGTACTTC.

A few counts support this clone. This rearrangement joins TRBV10-2 to TRBJ2-1, with TRBD2 identical over 11 bases. Germline V gene lookup returns CDR1 WSHSY and CDR2 SAAADI. The CDR3 extends over 15 amino acids. V lost 5 bases, J lost 6 bases, and 6 bases stayed unmatched. The CDR3 DNA reads as TGCGCCAGCAGTCGACTAGCGGGGCCCTCCAATGAGCAGTTCTTC. Amino acid sequence: CASSRLAGPSNEQFF.

The chain has TRBV11-3 and TRBJ2-1; a weak D match, TRBD1 (5 bases). V was pared by 2 bases and J by 9 bases, with 17 bases between. CDR1 SGHNT and CDR2 YENEEA come from the germline V gene. This CDR3 has 15 residues. The CDR3, as DNA: TGTGCCAGCAGCTTACGCTTCCAGGGCGACGGTGAGCAGTTCTTC. It encodes CASSLRFQGDGEQFF.

V is TRBV7-9 and J is TRBJ2-3; 15 nucleotides agree with TRBD2. J was trimmed by 5 bases and V by 5 bases; bases with no gene match: 8. The CDR3 extends over 17 amino acids. Germline V gene lookup returns CDR1 SEHNR and CDR2 FQNEAQ (reference sequence). DNA of the CDR3: TGTGCCAGCAGCCCATCCGGGACTAGCGGGAGGATAGATACGCAGTATTTT. It codes for CASSPSGTSGRIDTQYF.

This clone was observed a few times. This chain connects TRBV24-1 to TRBJ1-4, with a tentative D call TRBD1 (6 bases). The germline V gene has CDR1 KGHDR and CDR2 SFDVKD. The CDR3 extends over 15 amino acids. Deletions cut 2 bases from V and 1 base from J, with 7 bases between. The chain's CDR3 is CATSDSQGTNEKLFF. In DNA, the CDR3 is TGTGCCACCAGTGATTCACAGGGAACTAATGAAAAACTGTTTTTT.

The chain combines TRBV7-2 with TRBJ1-1; no firm D call. Trimming left V 5 bases short and J 5 bases short, with 15 bases between. The CDR3 has 14 residues. CDR1 is SGHTA and CDR2 is FQGNSA in the germline V gene. The CDR3 sequence is CASSRPSGRTEAFF. DNA of the CDR3: TGTGCCAGCAGCCGCCCCTCTGGGAGGACTGAAGCTTTCTTT.

This chain connects TRBV5-8 to TRBJ2-4, with 15 bases aligning to TRBD2. CDR1 SGHTS and CDR2 YDEGEE come from the germline V gene. The CDR3 covers 17 residues. J gave up 6 bases and V 4 bases, and 8 bases lay outside the gene matches. The CDR3 sequence is CASSLGLAGGMRNIQYF. The CDR3 region has the DNA TGTGCCAGCAGCCTGGGACTAGCGGGGGGCATGAGAAACATTCAGTACTTC.

DNA of the CDR3: TGTGCCAGCAGCTTAGGGACAGGGTTTTTAGGCTCCTACAATGAGCAGTTCTTC. Amino acid sequence: CASSLGTGFLGSYNEQFF. The gene calls are TRBV11-3 and TRBJ2-1; 8 bases line up with TRBD1. Germline CDR1 is SGHNT and CDR2 is YENEEA. J lost 0 bases, V lost 1 base, and 8 bases had no gene match. The CDR3 totals 18 residues.

This chain links TRBV4-2 with TRBJ2-1, with 11 bases aligning to TRBD2. Germline V gene sequence: CDR1 LGHNA, CDR2 YNFKEQ. V dropped 5 bases and J dropped 6; count of bases not matched to a gene: 6. The CDR3 contains 15 residues. CDR3 sequence reads: CASSVLAGALNEQFF. For the CDR3, the DNA is TGTGCCAGCAGCGTACTAGCGGGGGCTCTCAATGAGCAGTTCTTC.

The chain couples TRBV7-2 to TRBJ2-3, with D possibly TRBD1 on 5 matching bases. Germline loops: CDR1 SGHTA, CDR2 FQGNSA. The ends were cut back, 7 bases at V and 2 bases at J, with 19 bases in the middle. CDR3 length: 16 amino acids. The CDR3 here is CASTARVGIFTDTQYF. CDR3 coding DNA: TGTGCCAGCACTGCCAGGGTGGGGATTTTCACAGATACGCAGTATTTT.

The V gene is TRBV29-1, the J gene TRBJ2-1; TRBD2 might be the D (7 bases). Trimming took 3 bases from V and 2 from J, leaving 11 bases between them. Germline V CDR1 and CDR2: SQVTM, ANQGSEA. This CDR3 comprises 14 residues. The CDR3 reads CSVDRGAAYNEQFF. Here the CDR3 DNA reads TGCAGCGTTGATCGGGGGGCGGCCTACAATGAGCAGTTCTTC.

This chain joins TRBV4-2 and TRBJ1-1, with D possibly matching TRBD1 (5 bases). The V end lost 1 base, the J end lost 3 bases, and 12 bases lay between the germline ends. CDR1 is LGHNA and CDR2 is YNFKEQ in the germline V gene. This CDR3 is built from 15 residues. The CDR3: CASSQGSGRHTEAFF. DNA for the CDR3: TGTGCCAGCAGCCAAGGGTCAGGGCGCCACACTGAAGCTTTCTTT.

This rearrangement joins TRBV30 to TRBJ1-2; 7 bases are a match to TRBD1. CDR1 is GTSNPN, CDR2 SVGIG, per germline (reference sequence). CDR3 size: 14 residues. After removal of 8 bases from V and 4 bases from J, the junction contained 13 bases not matched to a gene. The CDR3 loop is CAGLPRGLSYGYTF. The CDR3 region has the DNA TGTGCCGGCCTACCTAGGGGGCTTAGCTATGGCTACACCTTC.

The rearrangement uses TRBV18 and TRBJ1-2; 7 bases line up with TRBD1. The CDR3 has 13 amino acids. CDR1 KGHSH and CDR2 LQKENI come from the germline V gene. V was clipped by 6 bases and J by 6 bases; unmatched bases: 7. CDR3 bases: TGTGCCAGCTCTGGACAGGTGACGAATGGCTACACCTTC. This sequence encodes CASSGQVTNGYTF.

This clone showed up just once. The rearrangement links TRBV7-9 to TRBJ1-1; a weak D match, TRBD1 (6 bases). The CDR3 loop spans 15 amino acids. Trimming shortened V by 7 bases and J by 4 bases, and 19 bases separated the two germline ends. Germline CDR1 is SEHNR and CDR2 is FQNEAQ (reference sequence). The CDR3 region has the DNA TGTGCCAGCACCCCCTCCGGGGGGCGGGGCACTGAAGCTTTCTTT. Encoded protein: CASTPSGGRGTEAFF.

The chain employs TRBV18 and TRBJ1-5; a weak D match, TRBD1 (5 bases). The CDR3 spans 13 residues. Trimming took 5 bases from V and 3 from J, leaving 8 bases between them. Germline CDR1 is KGHSH and CDR2 is LQKENI. The CDR3, as DNA: TGTGCCAGCTCAGACAGCTTCAATCAGCCCCAGCATTTT. The encoded protein is CASSDSFNQPQHF.

The genes are TRBV5-1 and TRBJ2-1; 9 nucleotides agree with TRBD1. After removal of 2 bases from V and 7 bases from J, the junction contained 7 bases not matched to a gene. The CDR3 runs to 15 residues. Germline loops: CDR1 SGHRS, CDR2 YFSETQ. The CDR3, as DNA: TGCGCCAGCAGCTTCGGACAGGGGTCAACTAATGAGCAGTTCTTC. The encoded protein is CASSFGQGSTNEQFF.

This clone was recorded once. V usage is TRBV7-3 and J usage is TRBJ2-1; 12 nucleotides align to TRBD2. V lost 3 bases to trimming and J lost 8 bases; unmatched junction nucleotides: 5. The CDR3 is made up of 15 amino acids. Germline V gene lookup returns CDR1 SGHTA and CDR2 FQGTGA. The CDR3 coding sequence is TGTGCCAGCAGCTTGGGACTAGCGGGCCTCGATGAGCAGTTCTTC. This codes for CASSLGLAGLDEQFF.